This T cell receptor (beta chain) derives from a study of T cell clonotyping in hematopoietic cell transplantation. Sequenced by immunoSEQ multiplex PCR; TCRdb stores in-frame clones only, minus some. Of nearly 7,000 clones detected, nearly 99% appear once; the ten largest clones hold about 0.6%. Points on this clone: Its antigen is as yet unknown.

The CDR3 is 15 amino acids. CDR1 is SGHRS and CDR2 is YFSETQ in the germline V gene. Trimming left V 0 bases short and J 2 bases short, with 9 bases between. Study results and caveats: At the given depth, recipient repertoires were over 95% de novo clonotypes.

This sequence was found in a male patient aged 60 to 75 who had an allogeneic stem cell transplant from a related donor, so the T cells may come from the graft donor. Some clones in this sample may be carry-over from other donors' samples. Here the sequenced sample was PBMCs, taken 30 days after allogeneic stem cell transplant. V gene TRBV5-1 combines with J gene TRBJ2-1; maybe TRBD1 (6 bases). The CDR3 spells CASSLGTETYNEQFF. CDR3 in DNA: TGCGCCAGCAGCTTGGGGACAGAGACCTACAATGAGCAGTTCTTC.